These 8 T cell receptor beta chains came from one sample sequenced in a study of Graves' ophthalmopathy and Graves' hyperthyroidism. From RNA, the CDR3 regions of TCR beta chains were amplified and sequenced. RT-PCR was first run with HTBI primers, then multiplex PCR in a second round. One entry per CDR3 protein results from TCRdb running MiXCR on the multiplex PCR reads. Here the sample spans about 700,000 distinct CDR3 sequences, under 50% being singletons. Sequencing was performed on peripheral blood. The receptor set was obtained from an adult man with Graves' ophthalmopathy.

This clonotype was picked up many times. The chain couples TRBV24-1 to TRBJ1-5; 7 nucleotides line up with TRBD1. Germline V gene lookup returns CDR1 KGHDR and CDR2 SFDVKD. The CDR3 contains 14 residues. V shed 7 bases, J shed 1 base, and the junction held 3 bases outside the gene matches. The CDR3, as DNA: TGTGCCACCAGAATGGGACAGAGCAATCAGCCCCAGCATTTT. It encodes CATRMGQSNQPQHF.

This chain joins TRBV25-1 and TRBJ2-2; 11 nucleotides line up with TRBD1. The CDR3 sequence is 17 residues long. Germline loops: CDR1 MGHDK, CDR2 SYGVNS. V shed 3 bases and J 4 bases; nucleotides not matched to a gene: 7. The DNA for the CDR3 is TGTGCCAGCAGTGACCTCCGGACAGGGGGCGGCACCGGGGAGCTGTTTTTT. Translation: CASSDLRTGGGTGELFF.

The table lists this clonotype with a few counts. The rearrangement uses TRBV19 and TRBJ1-5; TRBD1 matches at 9 bases. Germline V CDR1 and CDR2: LNHDA, SQIVND (reference sequence). The CDR3 spans 16 residues. V lost 4 bases and J lost 5; bases outside the gene matches: 9. The DNA of the CDR3 is TGTGCCAGTAGTAAACCCGGGACAGGGAACCATCAGCCCCAGCATTTT. This encodes CASSKPGTGNHQPQHF.

V usage is TRBV7-4 and J usage is TRBJ1-5, with 8 bases fitting TRBD1. Germline assignment: CDR1 SGHVT and CDR2 SQSDAQ. The CDR3 loop spans 18 amino acids. Trimming cost V 2 bases and J 2 bases; bases outside gene matches: 11. The CDR3 sequence is CASSLSRDRPGGNQPQHF. CDR3 nucleotide sequence: TGTGCCAGCAGCTTATCCCGGGACAGGCCCGGTGGCAATCAGCCCCAGCATTTT.

At least ten counts were recorded for this clonotype. The chain couples TRBV6-5 to TRBJ1-2; tentatively, D is TRBD1 (6 bases). Trimming cost V 7 bases and J 4 bases, with 19 bases left between them. The CDR3 is made up of 15 amino acids. Germline V CDR1 and CDR2: MNHEY, SVGAGI. CDR3: CASTSGAGAGYGYTF. CDR3 DNA: TGTGCCAGCACTAGTGGTGCAGGGGCGGGCTATGGCTACACCTTC.

V gene TRBV10-3 combines with J gene TRBJ2-7; TRBD2 aligns across 7 bases. Germline V gene sequence: CDR1 ENHRY, CDR2 SYGVKD. Trimming took 11 bases from V and 1 from J; bases not matched to a gene: 17. This CDR3 contains 16 residues. The CDR3 loop is CAGSYSGGGTSYEQYF. The CDR3 DNA sequence: TGTGCCGGCAGTTACTCGGGCGGGGGAACATCCTACGAGCAGTACTTC.

This clonotype occurred many times. This chain connects TRBV15 to TRBJ1-1; D is unclear. Germline CDR1 reads LNHNV; CDR2 reads YYDKDF (reference sequence). V lost 6 bases and J 4 bases, leaving 18 bases between the germline ends. This CDR3 is built from 15 residues. CDR3 region: CATRHLEFSGTEAFF. CDR3 bases: TGTGCCACCAGACATCTTGAGTTCAGCGGCACTGAAGCTTTCTTT. The full variable domain, its missing parts supplied by reference TRBV15 and TRBJ1-1, is DAMVIQNPRYQVTQFGKPVTLSCSQTLNHNVMYWYQQKSSQAPKLLFHYYDKDFNNEADTPDNFQSRRPNTSFCFLDIRSPGLGDTAMYLCATRHLEFSGTEAFFGQGTRLTVV.

V is TRBV7-2 and J is TRBJ1-2; TRBD1 is a possible D gene (5 bases). Germline values: CDR1 SGHTA, CDR2 FQGNSA. V dropped 5 bases and J dropped 3 bases, with 13 bases sitting between them. The CDR3 consists of 14 residues. The CDR3 sequence: CASSRGTLHYGYTF. The DNA of the CDR3 is TGTGCCAGCAGCCGGGGGACTCTACACTATGGCTACACCTTC. The entire variable domain, with the rest obtained from reference TRBV7-2 and TRBJ1-2, is as follows: GAGVSQSPSNKVTEKGKDVELRCDPISGHTALYWYRQSLGQGLEFLIYFQGNSAPDKSGLPSDRFSAERTGGSVSTLTIQRTQQEDSAVYLCASSRGTLHYGYTFGSGTRLTVV.